This T cell receptor beta chain was profiled in a study of blood T cells in healthy people across ages. At the level of the study: Per two T cells, about one barcoded beta molecule was captured through template switching.

Through a sample-barcoded 5' primer and a J-beta primer mix, a second PCR was run for roughly 6 to 12 cycles. TCRdb redid the calling of the 5' RACE reads with MiXCR, one entry per CDR3 protein. The sample lists about 2 million distinct CDR3 sequences, around 50% occurring once. This CDR3 spans 17 amino acids. Germline V gene sequence: CDR1 MGHRA, CDR2 YSYEKL. With 3 bases clipped from V and 7 bases from J, the junction kept 12 bases outside the gene matches. This TCR derives from a woman aged 40 to 49 in good health. V gene TRBV4-1 combines with J gene TRBJ1-6, with 7 bases lining up with TRBD1. The sequenced material came from blood. CDR3 nucleotide sequence: TGCGCCAGCAGCCAGAGACAACGTGGACAGGCAAATTCACCCCTCCACTTT. Its protein product is CASSQRQRGQANSPLHF.